Each of the 32 T cell receptor beta chains below was sequenced from the same sample in a study of T cell changes during pregnancy in multiple sclerosis. The protocol was immunoSEQ multiplex PCR, while the TCRdb copy is restricted to in-frame clones and leaves out a portion. The sample lists around 88,000 clones, approximately 90% occurring once. Sequencing used peripheral blood, obtained in the first trimester of pregnancy. These TCRs come from a female donor with multiple sclerosis, enrolled in a pregnancy study.

The rearrangement joins TRBV5-1 to TRBJ2-5; 8 nucleotides agree with TRBD1. CDR1 SGHRS and CDR2 YFSETQ come from the germline V gene. The CDR3 runs to 14 residues. After removal of 0 bases from V and 10 bases from J, the junction contained 8 bases not matched to a gene. The CDR3 nucleotides read TGCGCCAGCAGCTTGGGTCAGGGGGCGCCTATCCAGTACTTC. This translates into CASSLGQGAPIQYF.

This chain connects TRBV27 to TRBJ2-3; tentative D call: TRBD2 (6 bases). Germline V gene sequence: CDR1 MNHEY, CDR2 SMNVEV (reference sequence). This CDR3 is 16 amino acids long. The V and J ends lost 6 bases and 5 bases respectively, with 21 bases between them. Written as DNA, the CDR3 is TGTGCCAGCAGGGGACTGAGGACGGCTTGGGGAGATACGCAGTATTTT. Translation gives CASRGLRTAWGDTQYF.

The chain couples TRBV7-2 to TRBJ1-2; tentative D call: TRBD1 (5 bases). The CDR3 spans 13 residues. Trimming removed 10 bases from V and 1 base from J, with 13 bases in between. CDR1 is SGHTA, CDR2 FQGNSA, per germline. CDR3 sequence reads: CATTRTINYGYTF. The CDR3 nucleotides are TGTGCCACCACCCGGACAATTAACTATGGCTACACCTTC.

This rearrangement joins TRBV13 to TRBJ2-5, with 7 positions matching TRBD1. Germline V gives CDR1 PRHDT, CDR2 FYEKMQ (reference sequence). The V segment lost 0 bases and the J segment 6 bases; nucleotides outside the gene matches: 13. The CDR3 extends over 17 amino acids. The CDR3 region is CASSLGSGQRKGKTQYF. The CDR3, as DNA: TGTGCCAGCAGCTTAGGATCGGGACAGAGGAAAGGGAAGACCCAGTACTTC. Variable domain in full (rest from reference TRBV13 and TRBJ2-5): AAGVIQSPRHLIKEKRETATLKCYPIPRHDTVYWYQQGPGQDPQFLISFYEKMQSDKGSIPDRFSAQQFSDYHSELNMSSLELGDSALYFCASSLGSGQRKGKTQYFGPGTRLLVL.

The V call is TRBV9, the J call TRBJ1-5, with a weak D call TRBD1 (5 bases). The CDR3 totals 14 residues. Germline V gene sequence: CDR1 SGDLS, CDR2 YYNGEE. V shed 2 bases and J shed 6 bases, with 12 bases lying between them. The CDR3 here is CASSVGGVGQPQHF. DNA for the CDR3: TGTGCCAGCAGCGTCGGAGGGGTTGGTCAGCCCCAGCATTTT.

This chain uses TRBV10-3 with TRBJ2-7, with 14 positions matching TRBD2. The trim removed 11 bases at V and 6 bases at J, leaving 3 bases unmatched. Germline values: CDR1 ENHRY, CDR2 SYGVKD. This CDR3 has 12 residues. Here the CDR3 reads CAAGLAGGEQYF. As DNA, the CDR3 is TGTGCCGCCGGACTAGCGGGAGGCGAGCAGTACTTC.

This chain connects TRBV5-1 to TRBJ2-5; 10 nucleotides line up with TRBD1. The germline CDR1 and CDR2 sequences are SGHRS and YFSETQ. The CDR3 runs 15 residues. J was trimmed by 2 bases and V by 4 bases; bases with no gene match: 5. The CDR3 DNA follows: TGCGCCAGCAGCAGGACAGGGGGAGTACAAGAGACCCAGTACTTC. It encodes CASSRTGGVQETQYF.

The gene calls are TRBV20-1 and TRBJ2-3; tentative D call: TRBD2 (5 bases). This CDR3 spans 11 amino acids. V was shortened by 6 bases and J by 7 bases, with 11 bases between the two germline ends. The germline CDR1 and CDR2 sequences are DFQATT and SNEGSKA (reference sequence). The CDR3 protein is CSAAPGNTQYF. For the CDR3, the DNA is TGCAGTGCGGCCCCCGGGAATACGCAGTATTTT.

This clone was counted a single time. This chain joins TRBV30 and TRBJ1-6; the D is unclear. Per the germline V gene, CDR1 is GTSNPN and CDR2 is SVGIG (reference sequence). Trimming removed 5 bases at V and 5 bases at J, with 13 bases between. The CDR3 runs 14 residues. The CDR3 loop is CAWAGGRDNSPLHF. The CDR3, as DNA: TGTGCCTGGGCGGGCGGCAGAGATAATTCACCCCTCCACTTT.

The chain carries TRBV5-6 and TRBJ1-1, with 7 positions matching TRBD1. The CDR3 covers 13 residues. Losses at the gene ends were 4 bases for V and 11 bases for J; bases not matched to a gene: 11. CDR1 and CDR2 (germline): SGHDT, YYEEEE. The CDR3 here is CASSPAGPGQAFF. The CDR3 DNA follows: TGTGCCAGCAGCCCGGCCGGCCCGGGACAGGCTTTCTTT. Full variable domain (missing parts from reference TRBV5-6 and TRBJ1-1): DAGVTQSPTHLIKTRGQQVTLRCSPKSGHDTVSWYQQALGQGPQFIFQYYEEEERQRGNFPDRFSGHQFPNYSSELNVNALLLGDSALYLCASSPAGPGQAFFGQGTRLTVV.

The V call is TRBV7-6, the J call TRBJ2-7, with TRBD2 identical over 13 bases. J was trimmed by 4 bases and V by 1 base; bases with no gene match: 4. CDR1 and CDR2 (germline): SGHVS, FNYEAQ. This CDR3 spans 16 amino acids. In nucleotides, the CDR3 is TGTGCCAGCAGCTTAGGGACTAGCGGGAGTATGTACGAGCAGTACTTC. This encodes CASSLGTSGSMYEQYF.

V usage is TRBV15 and J usage is TRBJ2-7, with a possible D match to TRBD1 (6 bases). Trimming cost V 3 bases and J 0 bases, with 12 bases left between them. The CDR3 sequence is 15 residues long. Germline values: CDR1 LNHNV, CDR2 YYDKDF (reference sequence). This chain's CDR3 is CATSREDSASYEQYF. As DNA, the CDR3 is TGTGCCACCAGCAGGGAGGACAGCGCCTCCTACGAGCAGTACTTC.

This sequence joins TRBV5-1 and TRBJ2-3; D remains unclear. Germline CDR1 reads SGHRS; CDR2 reads YFSETQ. The CDR3 has 14 residues. The V gene lost 4 bases and the J gene lost 5 bases, with 14 bases spanning the gap. The CDR3, as DNA: TGCGCCAGCAGCCCGCCGAATAGAGAAGATACGCAGTATTTT. Amino acid sequence: CASSPPNREDTQYF.

V is TRBV6-5 and J is TRBJ1-1, with D maybe TRBD1 (6 bases). CDR3 length: 16 amino acids. The ends were cut back, 0 bases at V and 5 bases at J, with 16 bases in the middle. Germline CDR1 MNHEY, CDR2 SVGAGI. The CDR3 protein is CASSYSLEGEGTEAFF. The CDR3 DNA is TGTGCCAGCAGTTACTCCCTCGAGGGGGAAGGAACTGAAGCTTTCTTT.

J is TRBJ2-5 and V is TRBV6-6; 13 bases line up with TRBD2. Trimming cost V 4 bases and J 2 bases; bases outside gene matches: 1. This CDR3 has 15 amino acids. In germline, CDR1 is MNHNY, CDR2 SVGAGI (reference sequence). CDR3 in DNA: TGTGCCAGCAGTTCGACTAGCGGGAGGCAAGAGACCCAGTACTTC. Amino acids: CASSSTSGRQETQYF.

The rearrangement joins TRBV4-3 to TRBJ1-3; TRBD1 aligns across 7 bases. The CDR3 has 21 residues. CDR1 is LGHNA and CDR2 is YSLEER in the germline V gene. V shed 0 bases and J 1 base; nucleotides not matched to a gene: 18. The CDR3 sequence is CASSQDLVGLQGQLSGNTIYF. The CDR3 coding sequence is TGCGCCAGCAGCCAAGATCTGGTGGGTCTACAGGGGCAATTGTCTGGAAACACCATATATTTT.

The chain employs TRBV5-1 and TRBJ2-3; TRBD2 might be the D (6 bases). The CDR3 covers 14 residues. Trimming shortened V by 4 bases and J by 6 bases, and 15 bases separated the two germline ends. The germline gives CDR1 SGHRS, CDR2 YFSETQ. CDR3 in DNA: TGCGCCAGCAGCCCCGTTGCGGGATCGGATACGCAGTATTTT. This codes for CASSPVAGSDTQYF.

This sequence joins TRBV5-5 and TRBJ1-5; no clear D. V was shortened by 1 base and J by 6 bases, with 11 bases between the two germline ends. CDR1 is SGHKS and CDR2 is YYEKEE in the germline V gene (reference sequence). This CDR3 has 14 residues. This CDR3 is CASSLLVSGQPQHF. The CDR3 coding sequence is TGTGCCAGCAGCTTGTTGGTATCCGGTCAGCCCCAGCATTTT.

This clone showed up just once. This chain joins TRBV5-6 and TRBJ2-2, with 7 bases matching TRBD2. Trimming took 1 base from V and 7 from J; bases not matched to a gene: 7. Per germline, CDR1 SGHDT and CDR2 YYEEEE. CDR3 length: 15 residues. CDR3 nucleotide sequence: TGTGCCAGCAGCTTGAATCGGCTAGCGGACGGGGAGCTGTTTTTT. Translation gives CASSLNRLADGELFF.

The chain combines TRBV15 with TRBJ2-6; the match to TRBD1 covers 7 bases. This CDR3 is 16 amino acids long. After removal of 4 bases from V and 2 bases from J, the junction contained 5 bases not matched to a gene. Germline lookup yields CDR1 LNHNV and CDR2 YYDKDF (reference sequence). As DNA, the CDR3 is TGTGCCACCAGCAACCGACAGGGTGCTGGGGCCAACGTCCTGACTTTC. As protein: CATSNRQGAGANVLTF. The variable domain in full, with the rest retrieved from reference TRBV15 and TRBJ2-6, is DAMVIQNPRYQVTQFGKPVTLSCSQTLNHNVMYWYQQKSSQAPKLLFHYYDKDFNNEADTPDNFQSRRPNTSFCFLDIRSPGLGDTAMYLCATSNRQGAGANVLTFGAGSRLTVL.

This chain links TRBV27 with TRBJ2-7; 8 positions match TRBD2. This CDR3 has 13 residues. Germline V CDR1 and CDR2: MNHEY, SMNVEV (reference sequence). The V and J ends lost 5 bases and 7 bases, in that order; junction bases with no gene match: 7. This chain's CDR3 is CASSLRGGREQYF. The CDR3 nucleotides are TGTGCCAGCAGTCTTCGCGGGGGGCGAGAGCAGTACTTC.

This chain joins TRBV28 and TRBJ2-1, with D hard to call. This CDR3 spans 12 amino acids. Trimming cost V 4 bases and J 9 bases, with 10 bases left between them. CDR1 is MDHEN, CDR2 SYDVKM, per germline. Written as DNA, the CDR3 is TGTGCCAGCAGTTCCGCCGGTTTTGAGCAGTTCTTC. Translating gives CASSSAGFEQFF.

The chain has TRBV5-1 and TRBJ2-1; weak D call: TRBD1 (5 bases). Per germline, CDR1 SGHRS and CDR2 YFSETQ. This CDR3 has 18 residues. V lost 1 base, J lost 2 bases, and 19 bases lay in between. The CDR3 loop is CASSLIGKDTSAYNEQFF. The CDR3 DNA reads TGCGCCAGCAGCTTGATAGGGAAGGACACCTCAGCCTACAATGAGCAGTTCTTC.

This clone appeared a single time. The V gene is TRBV10-3, the J gene TRBJ2-7, with 12 bases that match TRBD2. Per germline, CDR1 ENHRY and CDR2 SYGVKD. V lost 3 bases and J lost 1; bases outside the gene matches: 4. The CDR3 is made up of 16 amino acids. CDR3 sequence (DNA): TGTGCCATCAGTGATTCTACTAGCGGGAGGTCCTACGAGCAGTACTTC. Amino acid sequence: CAISDSTSGRSYEQYF.

The chain couples TRBV29-1 to TRBJ1-2, with a tentative D call TRBD1 (6 bases). From germline, CDR1 is SQVTM and CDR2 ANQGSEA. The length of the CDR3 is 13 residues. V was clipped by 0 bases and J by 5 bases, with 10 bases between them. The CDR3 DNA reads as TGCAGCGTTGAAGATGACAGGAAATATGGCTACACCTTC. Translation gives CSVEDDRKYGYTF.

The J gene is TRBJ1-2, the V gene TRBV6-6, with 8 bases matching TRBD1. Germline-derived CDR1 and CDR2 are MNHNY and SVGAGI (reference sequence). CDR3 length: 13 amino acids. V shed 10 bases, J shed 4 bases, and the junction held 8 bases outside the gene matches. The CDR3 sequence: CATVDRVVYGYTF. Here the CDR3 DNA reads TGTGCCACCGTGGACAGGGTGGTCTATGGCTACACCTTC.

The V and J genes are TRBV5-4 and TRBJ2-7; TRBD2 agrees at 11 bases. There are 14 residues in the CDR3. CDR1 and CDR2 from the germline V gene are SGHNT and YYREEE (reference sequence). With 3 bases clipped from V and 6 bases from J, the junction kept 5 bases outside the gene matches. The CDR3: CASSSTSGVFEQYF. In nucleotides, the CDR3 is TGTGCCAGCAGCTCGACTAGCGGGGTGTTCGAGCAGTACTTC. Looking up the rest from reference TRBV5-4 and TRBJ2-7 gives the full variable domain: ETGVTQSPTHLIKTRGQQVTLRCSSQSGHNTVSWYQQALGQGPQFIFQYYREEENGRGNFPPRFSGLQFPNYSSELNVNALELDDSALYLCASSSTSGVFEQYFGPGTRLTVT.

The V gene is TRBV6-5, the J gene TRBJ2-7; 11 nucleotides align to TRBD2. Germline V gene data show CDR1 as MNHEY and CDR2 as SVGAGI. Trimming at V came to 5 bases and at J to 3 bases, leaving 6 bases not matched to a gene. The CDR3 is 15 residues long. CDR3 DNA: TGTGCCAGCAGTCAACGACTAGCGGGAAACTACGAGCAGTACTTC. Protein sequence: CASSQRLAGNYEQYF.

This clone was seen a single time. The V gene is TRBV27, the J gene TRBJ2-1; no clear D. CDR3 size: 13 residues. V lost 2 bases, J lost 8 bases, and 10 bases lay in between. Germline assignment: CDR1 MNHEY and CDR2 SMNVEV (reference sequence). CDR3 DNA sequence: TGTGCCAGCAGTTTACTAGGAGCCGATGAGCAGTTCTTC. This translates into CASSLLGADEQFF.

The chain is built from TRBV28 and TRBJ2-1; D remains ambiguous. The V end lost 10 bases, the J end lost 6 bases, and 10 bases lay between the germline ends. The CDR3 covers 11 residues. The germline gives CDR1 MDHEN, CDR2 SYDVKM. The CDR3 spells CATGFLNEQFF. The CDR3, as DNA: TGTGCCACGGGTTTTCTCAATGAGCAGTTCTTC.

This chain uses TRBV7-9 with TRBJ2-3; 12 bases agree with TRBD2. The CDR3 sequence is 16 residues long. Losses at the gene ends were 4 bases for V and 5 bases for J; bases not matched to a gene: 7. CDR1 SEHNR and CDR2 FQNEAQ come from the germline V gene (reference sequence). CDR3 region: CASSSRTSGNGDTQYF. In DNA form, the CDR3 reads TGTGCCAGCAGCTCCCGGACTAGCGGGAACGGAGATACGCAGTATTTT. Full variable domain (remainder filled in from reference TRBV7-9 and TRBJ2-3): DTGVSQNPRHKITKRGQNVTFRCDPISEHNRLYWYRQTLGQGPEFLTYFQNEAQLEKSRLLSDRFSAERPKGSFSTLEIQRTEQGDSAMYLCASSSRTSGNGDTQYFGPGTRLTVL.

The chain employs TRBV9 and TRBJ2-4; a weak D match, TRBD2 (5 bases). Germline V CDR1 and CDR2: SGDLS, YYNGEE. The CDR3 has 15 amino acids. V lost 0 bases and J lost 6, with 13 bases in between. CDR3 sequence (DNA): TGTGCCAGCAGCGTAGACCCCGACTATACAAACATTCAGTACTTC. Translated, it gives CASSVDPDYTNIQYF.